These 7 T cell receptor beta chains share one sample of origin, sequenced in a study of shared clonotypes between healthy human individuals. Produced via immunoSEQ multiplex PCR; TCRdb's table is partial and in-frame only. The sample carries about 2.1 million clones, roughly 93% recorded once. CD8 cells classed as naive were CD45RO-negative and positively selected for CCR7, excluding terminally differentiated effector memory CD45RA+ cells. Sequencing used naive CD8+ T cells from PBMCs. The receptors derive from a man between 18 and 35 years old in good health. Some clones in this sample may be carry-over from other donors' samples.

The CDR3 here is CASSQTGSEQYF. CDR3 in DNA: TGTGCCAGCAGCCAGACAGGGAGCGAGCAGTACTTC. The V and J genes are TRBV7-9 and TRBJ2-7; TRBD1 matches at 7 bases. CDR3 size: 12 residues. Germline V gene sequence: CDR1 SEHNR, CDR2 FQNEAQ (reference sequence). The V segment lost 5 bases and the J segment 6 bases; nucleotides outside the gene matches: 4. Drawing the rest from reference TRBV7-9 and TRBJ2-7, the complete variable domain is DTGVSQNPRHKITKRGQNVTFRCDPISEHNRLYWYRQTLGQGPEFLTYFQNEAQLEKSRLLSDRFSAERPKGSFSTLEIQRTEQGDSAMYLCASSQTGSEQYFGPGTRLTVT.

The chain combines TRBV11-2 with TRBJ2-1; 8 positions agree with TRBD2. V shed 7 bases and J 8 bases; nucleotides not matched to a gene: 1. This CDR3 spans 11 amino acids. In germline, CDR1 is SGHAT, CDR2 FQNNGV. CDR3 loop: CASTGGDEQFF. For the CDR3, the DNA is TGTGCCAGCACCGGGGGGGATGAGCAGTTCTTC.

The chain carries TRBV5-1 and TRBJ1-1, with a weak D call TRBD1 (5 bases). From germline, CDR1 is SGHRS and CDR2 YFSETQ. The CDR3 sequence is 13 residues long. V lost 3 bases and J lost 6, with 12 bases in between. CDR3 bases: TGCGCCAGCAGCTCCCGGTGGGGGGCTGAAGCTTTCTTT. Translated, it gives CASSSRWGAEAFF. Filled out from reference TRBV5-1 and TRBJ1-1, the complete variable domain reads KAGVTQTPRYLIKTRGQQVTLSCSPISGHRSVSWYQQTPGQGLQFLFEYFSETQRNKGNFPGRFSGRQFSNSRSEMNVSTLELGDSALYLCASSSRWGAEAFFGQGTRLTVV.

The CDR3 spells CASSLVPGPLRSEQFF. DNA of the CDR3: TGTGCCAGCAGCTTAGTTCCGGGCCCCTTAAGGAGTGAGCAGTTCTTC. This chain uses TRBV7-9 with TRBJ2-1; D is ambiguous. Trimming left V 1 base short and J 9 bases short, with 19 bases between. The CDR3 consists of 16 residues. Per the germline V gene, CDR1 is SEHNR and CDR2 is FQNEAQ (reference sequence). Variable domain in full (rest from reference TRBV7-9 and TRBJ2-1): DTGVSQNPRHKITKRGQNVTFRCDPISEHNRLYWYRQTLGQGPEFLTYFQNEAQLEKSRLLSDRFSAERPKGSFSTLEIQRTEQGDSAMYLCASSLVPGPLRSEQFFGPGTRLTVL.

V gene TRBV2 combines with J gene TRBJ2-1; 7 nucleotides match TRBD1. V was clipped by 6 bases and J by 8 bases; unmatched bases: 7. Germline V gene sequence: CDR1 SNHLY, CDR2 FYNNEI. The CDR3 is made up of 13 amino acids. CDR3 residues: CASSRQGGDEQFF. DNA for the CDR3: TGTGCCAGCAGCCGACAGGGTGGGGATGAGCAGTTCTTC.

This chain connects TRBV7-9 to TRBJ2-7; the match to TRBD1 covers 10 bases. In germline, CDR1 is SEHNR, CDR2 FQNEAQ (reference sequence). Trimming at V came to 7 bases and at J to 1 base, leaving 4 bases not matched to a gene. This CDR3 comprises 14 residues. CDR3 bases: TGTGCCAGCAACCGGGACAGGGGATCCTACGAGCAGTACTTC. Its translation is CASNRDRGSYEQYF. Full variable domain (outside the CDR3, taken from reference TRBV7-9 and TRBJ2-7): DTGVSQNPRHKITKRGQNVTFRCDPISEHNRLYWYRQTLGQGPEFLTYFQNEAQLEKSRLLSDRFSAERPKGSFSTLEIQRTEQGDSAMYLCASNRDRGSYEQYFGPGTRLTVT.

J is TRBJ2-5 and V is TRBV29-1; D is unclear. Per germline, CDR1 SQVTM and CDR2 ANQGSEA. The CDR3 spans 12 residues. Trimming took 1 base from V and 5 from J, leaving 8 bases between them. CDR3 in DNA: TGCAGCGTTGAAGCTGGGTCTGAGACCCAGTACTTC. This codes for CSVEAGSETQYF.